This T cell receptor (beta chain) stems from a study of beta chain features in type 1 diabetes. Study-level points and caveats: Moderate yet significant TCRB CDR3 shortening was seen in Type 1 diabetes patients in all four CD4+ subsets. Patients and controls would share equally any PCR tilt toward shorter templates.

The CDR3 is 15 amino acids. Trimming took 0 bases from V and 5 from J, leaving 11 bases between them. The germline V gene has CDR1 SGHNT and CDR2 YYREEE (reference sequence). This clone was counted a few times. Its target is unknown. The sequenced template was cDNA made from the entire isolated RNA. Profiling relied on immunoSEQ multiplex PCR, and the TCRdb table lists in-frame clones only, not all of them. Of about 660,000 clones in the sample, about an eighth are singletons; the top ten hold roughly 0.04%. J is TRBJ1-4 and V is TRBV5-4; TRBD1 is a possible D gene (5 bases). What was sequenced was naive CD4+ T cells from blood. This clonotype was obtained from a man younger than 35 with type 1 diabetes. CDR3 bases: TGTGCCAGCAGCTTGGGGGGACTGCCGAATGAAAAACTGTTTTTT. It is translated as CASSLGGLPNEKLFF.